This T cell receptor beta chain stems from a study of OX40 agonist ivuxolimab in advanced cancers. Turning to the overall study: Ivuxolimab, which targeted the costimulatory receptor OX40 (CD134), was an agonistic, fully human IgG2 monoclonal antibody. The dose-escalation cohort was 80% to 90% male with a mean age of roughly 60 years, ranging from about 23 to 85. Intravenous ivuxolimab was administered to patients every 2 weeks at six dose levels: 0.01, 0.1, 0.3, 1.5, 3 and 10 mg/kg. Among the approximately 50 dose-escalation patients, about 19 had hepatocellular carcinoma, roughly 15 melanoma, 9 renal cell carcinoma and 9 head and neck cancer. Peripheral TCRbeta sequencing was intended to test whether TCR sequence diversity was altered and clonal T-cell expansion was caused by ivuxolimab. The paper covers the monotherapy dose-escalation part of the phase I ivuxolimab trial, which included N ≈ 52 patients. Partial responses occurred in three dose-escalation patients, of whom one had hepatocellular carcinoma and two had cutaneous melanoma. Patients were allowed to have had prior anti-PD-1, anti-PD-L1 or anti-CTLA-4 therapy, and 40% to 45% of the dose-escalation patients had been treated with checkpoint inhibitors. Study-wide findings and limitations: Low levels of normalized T-cell clonal expansion were also seen in some nonresponding patients. At doses from 0.1 to 3.0 mg/kg, clonal expansion was seen in both CD4+ and CD8+ blood T cells between baseline and week 6. The antigen specificity of the peripheral T cells that underwent clonal expansion was not determined. Partial responders in the 0.1-3.0 mg/kg groups had among the lowest normalized peripheral clonal expansion, especially among CD8+ T cells. After ivuxolimab, more expanded clones were found on average in CD8+ T cells than in CD4+ T cells.

To note about this clone: Its antigen is not yet known. The sample holds no much larger clone one base away, and base qualities are not on file.

Patients with a history of autoimmune disease or receiving systemic immunosuppression were excluded from the trial. In every dose cohort, peripheral blood was drawn for TCR sequencing at baseline, cycle 4 day 1, and cycle 7 day 1. Samples were obtained from an open-label, multicenter, first-in-human phase I dose-escalation trial of ivuxolimab. Adults with locally advanced or metastatic head and neck squamous cell, hepatocellular, melanoma or renal cell carcinoma were enrolled in the trial. Before TCR sequencing, CD4+ T cells and CD8+ T cells from peripheral blood were sorted into separate populations. V and J are truncated by 3 bases and 7 bases respectively, leaving an intervening sequence of 11 bases. Per the germline V gene, SGHRS is the CDR1 and YFSETQ is the CDR2. Inclusive of the bounding cysteine and phenylalanine, the CDR3 is 13 residues long. Only the CDR3 portion is preserved as DNA: 39 bases, with reading frame beginning at the first base.

Genomic DNA was isolated from the sorted cells so that the TCRbeta CDR3 region could be sequenced. TCRbeta CDR3 regions were sequenced using the immunoSEQ Assay. TCRdb carries this immuneACCESS record with in-frame sequences only. Its versions omit some clonotypes, under half of them owing to an unresolved V gene in the studies checked, with the rest unexplained. The sample profile shows 45,000 to 60,000 clones; almost 90% of them were found once. Together, the top ten hold roughly 8.1% of the sample. Sequencing was performed on CD4+ or CD8+ T cells sorted from blood, taken in a trial of the OX40 agonist ivuxolimab. This receptor was taken from an adult with an advanced solid tumor such as melanoma, head and neck, liver or kidney cancer. The V and J genes are TRBV5-1 and TRBJ2-1, with an unclear D gene assignment. This receptor has the CDR3 CASSWRLDNEQFF. The DNA reads as follows: TGCGCCAGCAGCTGGCGGCTAGATAATGAGCAGTTCTTC.